What follows are 16 T cell receptor beta chains derived from one specimen sequenced in a study of blood T cell repertoires in COVID-19. Using immunoSEQ multiplex PCR, the repertoire was profiled, and TCRdb retains in-frame clones only, with some absent. The sample records around 270,000 clones, more than 85% being singletons. The sequenced sample was peripheral blood. Receptors originate from a man aged 40-50 years with acute or convalescent COVID-19.

The chain has TRBV7-2 and TRBJ2-7, with 7 bases lining up with TRBD1. This CDR3 has 14 amino acids. The germline V gene has CDR1 SGHTA and CDR2 FQGNSA. V lost 3 bases to trimming and J lost 2 bases; unmatched junction nucleotides: 4. The CDR3 nucleotides are TGTGCCAGCAGCTTGAACAGGGGCGCCTACGAGCAGTACTTC. Translated, it gives CASSLNRGAYEQYF.

For the CDR3, the DNA is TGTGCCTGGAGTGTCTCGGGGTACTACGAGCAGTACTTC. This translates into CAWSVSGYYEQYF. The chain recombines TRBV30 with TRBJ2-7; the D gene is possibly TRBD2 (5 bases). The CDR3 is made up of 13 amino acids. Germline V gene data show CDR1 as GTSNPN and CDR2 as SVGIG (reference sequence). V lost 0 bases, J lost 3 bases, and 9 bases lay in between. Using reference TRBV30 and TRBJ2-7 for the parts outside the CDR3, the full variable domain is SQTIHQWPATLVQPVGSPLSLECTVEGTSNPNLYWYRQAAGRGLQLLFYSVGIGQISSEVPQNLSASRPQDRQFILSSKKLLLSDSGFYLCAWSVSGYYEQYFGPGTRLTVT.

This clone has only one observation. The rearrangement links TRBV21-1 to TRBJ2-1; the table assigns TRBD1, which was not confirmed against the DNA. TRBV21-1 is listed as a pseudogene. This CDR3 is built from 16 residues. The CDR3 reads CASSASPGTVKNEQFF. CDR3 nucleotides: TGTGCCAGCAGCGCCTCCCCCGGGACAGTTAAAAATGAGCAGTTCTTC.

This clone has just one count. The J gene is TRBJ2-7, the V gene TRBV9; D is ambiguous. V was trimmed by 0 bases and J by 0 bases, leaving 10 bases between them. Germline CDR1 reads SGDLS; CDR2 reads YYNGEE. The CDR3 is 15 residues long. This chain's CDR3 is CASSVGEAYSYEQYF. The CDR3 nucleotides read TGTGCCAGCAGCGTAGGAGAAGCTTACTCCTACGAGCAGTACTTC.

This rearrangement joins TRBV12-5 to TRBJ1-5, with D possibly matching TRBD1 (5 bases). Deletions cut 0 bases from V and 6 bases from J, with 15 bases between. Germline values: CDR1 LGHNT, CDR2 FRNRAP. The CDR3 extends over 16 amino acids. CDR3 DNA: TGTGCTAGTGGTTTGGTACTGGGGGGGAAGGGTCAGCCCCAGCATTTT. It codes for CASGLVLGGKGQPQHF.

V gene TRBV19 combines with J gene TRBJ2-2, with D possibly being TRBD2 (5 bases). CDR3 size: 17 residues. V was trimmed by 0 bases and J by 6 bases, leaving 17 bases between them. CDR1 and CDR2 (germline): LNHDA, SQIVND (reference sequence). The CDR3: CASSIDRRGIRAGELFF. Here the CDR3 DNA reads TGTGCCAGTAGTATAGATCGCCGGGGTATCCGGGCCGGGGAGCTGTTTTTT.

The V gene is TRBV19, the J gene TRBJ1-3; 7 bases are a match to TRBD1. J gave up 0 bases and V 7 bases, and 6 bases lay outside the gene matches. CDR1 and CDR2 (germline): LNHDA, SQIVND (reference sequence). This CDR3 region has 15 residues. The CDR3 bases are TGTGCCAGTACTATGGAGGGGGCCTCTGGAAACACCATATATTTT. Translated, it gives CASTMEGASGNTIYF.

Points on this clone: Other nucleotide sequences from this sample produce the same CDR3. This chain uses TRBV4-1 with TRBJ2-1; 9 nucleotides match TRBD2. CDR3 length equals 15 residues. Germline assignment: CDR1 MGHRA and CDR2 YSYEKL. Trimming took 1 base from V and 2 from J; bases not matched to a gene: 0. The CDR3 DNA reads TGCGCCAGCAGCCAAGGCGGGGGGGCCTACAATGAGCAGTTCTTC. This gives the protein CASSQGGGAYNEQFF.

As concerns this clone: Other DNA sequences in the same sample also yield this CDR3. V and J are TRBV5-1 and TRBJ2-7; 8 nucleotides line up with TRBD1. Looked up from germline, CDR1 is SGHRS and CDR2 is YFSETQ. Losses at the gene ends were 4 bases for V and 7 bases for J; bases not matched to a gene: 7. The CDR3 spans 13 residues. CDR3 sequence reads: CASSLGQGWEQYF. The DNA of the CDR3 is TGCGCCAGCAGCCTAGGACAGGGTTGGGAGCAGTACTTC.

The gene calls are TRBV5-4 and TRBJ1-1; possibly TRBD1 for D (6 bases). V lost 3 bases to trimming and J lost 1 base, with 10 bases between them. The CDR3 consists of 14 residues. CDR1 is SGHNT, CDR2 YYREEE, per germline (reference sequence). The CDR3, as DNA: TGTGCCAGCAGCTCAGGGGTTCAGAACACTGAAGCTTTCTTT. This translates into CASSSGVQNTEAFF.

J is TRBJ2-7 and V is TRBV6-5; no clear D. Trimming removed 4 bases from V and 2 bases from J, with 15 bases in between. Looked up from germline, CDR1 is MNHEY and CDR2 is SVGAGI. This CDR3 has 15 residues. The CDR3 region is CASSSVPGLTYEQYF. CDR3 DNA sequence: TGTGCCAGCAGTTCCGTGCCGGGTCTTACCTACGAGCAGTACTTC.

V is TRBV7-9 and J is TRBJ1-3; the D is unclear. V was clipped by 1 base and J by 8 bases, with 12 bases between them. Looked up from germline, CDR1 is SEHNR and CDR2 is FQNEAQ (reference sequence). There are 14 residues in the CDR3. CDR3 nucleotides: TGTGCCAGCAGCTTAGGGACTGCGAAGGACACCATATATTTT. Translation: CASSLGTAKDTIYF.

This clone occurred a few times. This sequence joins TRBV6-5 and TRBJ2-7, with D possibly matching TRBD2 (5 bases). V was trimmed by 0 bases and J by 6 bases, leaving 9 bases between them. Germline assignment: CDR1 MNHEY and CDR2 SVGAGI. CDR3 length: 13 residues. The DNA of the CDR3 is TGTGCCAGCAGTTACTCGAGAGGGTTCGAGCAGTACTTC. This sequence encodes CASSYSRGFEQYF.

The genes are TRBV4-2 and TRBJ2-1, with 8 bases aligning to TRBD1. CDR3 size: 14 residues. From germline, CDR1 is LGHNA and CDR2 YNFKEQ. V lost 4 bases to trimming and J lost 5 bases; unmatched junction nucleotides: 4. The DNA of the CDR3 is TGTGCCAGCAGCCGGGACAGGAGGGACAATGAGCAGTTCTTC. Translating it yields CASSRDRRDNEQFF.

V usage is TRBV5-4 and J usage is TRBJ1-1; 9 nucleotides align to TRBD1. This CDR3 comprises 11 residues. Germline CDR1 and CDR2: SGHNT and YYREEE (reference sequence). V was pared by 7 bases and J by 5 bases, with 0 bases of the junction left unmatched. Written as DNA, the CDR3 is TGTGCCAGCGGGACAGGGACTGAAGCTTTCTTT. Translated, it gives CASGTGTEAFF. Combining the CDR3 with reference TRBV5-4 and TRBJ1-1 gives the whole variable domain ETGVTQSPTHLIKTRGQQVTLRCSSQSGHNTVSWYQQALGQGPQFIFQYYREEENGRGNFPPRFSGLQFPNYSSELNVNALELDDSALYLCASGTGTEAFFGQGTRLTVV.

The chain recombines TRBV5-6 with TRBJ1-2; a weak D match, TRBD1 (6 bases). V lost 2 bases and J lost 3, with 11 bases in between. The CDR3 totals 14 residues. In germline, CDR1 is SGHDT, CDR2 YYEEEE. The CDR3 reads CASSFWDKYYGYTF. CDR3 in DNA: TGTGCCAGCAGCTTCTGGGACAAGTACTATGGCTACACCTTC. Complete variable domain (other parts from reference TRBV5-6 and TRBJ1-2): DAGVTQSPTHLIKTRGQQVTLRCSPKSGHDTVSWYQQALGQGPQFIFQYYEEEERQRGNFPDRFSGHQFPNYSSELNVNALLLGDSALYLCASSFWDKYYGYTFGSGTRLTVV.